What follows is one T cell receptor (beta chain) and its context. The target antigen is unknown. This sample stems from a study of response to subunit inactivated influenza vaccine. Study-level results: There was a suggestion from the authors that each seasonal influenza vaccination recruits few new T cells.

TCRdb processed the RT-PCR reads anew with MiXCR; each CDR3 protein has one entry. This table holds hundreds of thousands of distinct CDR3 sequences, about 11% found once. The specimen was PBMCs from blood, collected on the day of vaccination. This TCR was recovered from a man aged 45-65 years who received an inactivated influenza vaccine.

This CDR3 reads CASNGGAYNEQFF. The CDR3 DNA reads TGTGCCAGCAACGGAGGGGCCTACAATGAGCAGTTCTTC. This rearrangement joins TRBV5-4 to TRBJ2-1; D is perhaps TRBD2 (6 bases). Germline CDR1 reads SGHNT; CDR2 reads YYREEE (reference sequence). The CDR3 length is 13 residues. V was clipped by 6 bases and J by 2 bases, with 9 bases between them.